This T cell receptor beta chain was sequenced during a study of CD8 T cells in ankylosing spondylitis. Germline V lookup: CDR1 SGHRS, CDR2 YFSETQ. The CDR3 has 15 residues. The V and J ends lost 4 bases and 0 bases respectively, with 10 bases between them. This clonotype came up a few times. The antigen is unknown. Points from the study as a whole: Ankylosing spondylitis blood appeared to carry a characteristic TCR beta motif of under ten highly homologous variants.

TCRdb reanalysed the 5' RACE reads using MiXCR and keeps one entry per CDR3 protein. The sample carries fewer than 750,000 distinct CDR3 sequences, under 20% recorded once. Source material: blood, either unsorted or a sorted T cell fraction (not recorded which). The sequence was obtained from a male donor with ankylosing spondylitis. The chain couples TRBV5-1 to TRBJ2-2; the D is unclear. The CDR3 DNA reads TGCGCCAGCAGCCCACCCTATTCGAACACCGGGGAGCTGTTTTTT. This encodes CASSPPYSNTGELFF. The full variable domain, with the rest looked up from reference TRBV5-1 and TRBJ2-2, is KAGVTQTPRYLIKTRGQQVTLSCSPISGHRSVSWYQQTPGQGLQFLFEYFSETQRNKGNFPGRFSGRQFSNSRSEMNVSTLELGDSALYLCASSPPYSNTGELFFGEGSRLTVL.